Listed below are T cell receptor beta chains from one sample, sequenced in a study of beta chain features in type 1 diabetes. Assay used: immunoSEQ multiplex PCR; TCRdb lists only in-frame clones, some missing. The sample lists hundreds of thousands of clones, about 32% occurring once. The specimen sequenced was naive CD4+ T cells from blood. The receptors derive from a man between 18 and 35 years old in good health. Each CDR3 is given with its conserved first and last residue. The order of the fields is clone size, D gene, J gene, V gene, CDR3 protein, CDR3 DNA. The D gene is left open where the match is weak. Size values are once, few and many counts, or a class for expanded clones, and some rows have none.

>-|TRBD1|TRBJ2-3|TRBV10-3
CAIKGQGVADTQYF
TGTGCCATCAAGGGACAGGGAGTAGCAGATACGCAGTATTTT
>-|-|TRBJ2-7|TRBV28
CASRTLSYEQYF
TGTGCCAGCAGGACACTTTCCTACGAGCAGTACTTC
>-|-|TRBJ2-1|TRBV20-1
CSAAYNEQFF
TGCAGTGCTGCTTACAATGAGCAGTTCTTC
>few|TRBD2|TRBJ2-7|TRBV7-2
CASSARGGGYEQYF
TGTGCCAGCAGCGCAAGGGGCGGGGGCTACGAGCAGTACTTC
>once|-|TRBJ1-5|TRBV9
CASSVSGGSQPQHF
TGTGCCAGCAGCGTTTCTGGAGGGAGTCAGCCCCAGCATTTT
>-|TRBD1|TRBJ2-7|TRBV9
CASSVEQGAHEQYF
TGTGCCAGCAGCGTAGAACAGGGGGCGCACGAGCAGTACTTC
>-|-|TRBJ2-5|TRBV2
CASRGSQETQYF
TGTGCCAGCAGGGGCTCCCAAGAGACCCAGTACTTC
>-|TRBD1|TRBJ1-5|TRBV2
CASSGGQVDNQPQHF
TGTGCCAGCAGCGGGGGACAGGTGGACAATCAGCCCCAGCATTTT
>few|TRBD2|TRBJ2-7|TRBV29-1
CSVLTSGSNEQYF
TGCAGCGTATTGACTAGCGGGAGCAACGAGCAGTACTTC
>few|TRBD2|TRBJ2-3|TRBV7-2
CASSSLGLAGRTDTQYF
TGTGCCAGCAGCTCCCTCGGACTAGCGGGACGCACAGATACGCAGTATTTT
>-|TRBD1|TRBJ2-7|TRBV29-1
CSGGTGSYEQYF
TGCAGCGGGGGGACAGGGTCCTACGAGCAGTACTTC
>-|TRBD2|TRBJ2-3|TRBV29-1
CSVVAGVVDTQYF
TGCAGCGTTGTCGCGGGAGTCGTAGATACGCAGTATTTT
>-|TRBD1|TRBJ1-1|TRBV4-2
CASSQDVRQGDTEAFF
TGTGCCAGCAGCCAAGATGTGAGACAGGGGGACACTGAAGCTTTCTTT
>-|TRBD2|TRBJ2-7|TRBV5-1
CASSLVLAASYEQYF
TGCGCCAGCAGCTTGGTACTAGCGGCCTCCTACGAGCAGTACTTC
>-|TRBD1|TRBJ1-1|TRBV2
CASSELKTGVTEAFF
TGTGCCAGCAGTGAGCTGAAAACAGGGGTCACTGAAGCTTTCTTT
>few|-|TRBJ2-6|TRBV7-2
CASSFSISGANVLTF
TGTGCCAGCAGCTTCTCGATCTCTGGGGCCAACGTCCTGACTTTC
>few|TRBD1|TRBJ2-1|TRBV7-9
CASSYRQGAVGEQFF
TGTGCCAGCAGCTACAGACAGGGGGCGGTTGGTGAGCAGTTCTTC
>-|TRBD1|TRBJ2-4|TRBV6-5
CASRGTGEVYNIQYF
TGTGCCAGCAGAGGGACAGGGGAGGTGTACAACATTCAGTACTTC
>-|-|TRBJ2-3|TRBV7-2
CASSLGGGLSTDTQYF
TGTGCCAGCAGCTTAGGCGGCGGTCTAAGCACAGATACGCAGTATTTT
>-|TRBD2|TRBJ2-7|TRBV15
CATSPTSAPRNEQYF
TGTGCCACCAGCCCTACTAGCGCCCCAAGGAACGAGCAGTACTTC
>few|-|TRBJ2-7|TRBV29-1
CSVDSGSGYEQYF
TGCAGCGTTGATTCGGGGTCAGGCTACGAGCAGTACTTC
>-|TRBD2|TRBJ2-3|TRBV10-1
CASSPGGTDTQYF
TGCGCCAGCAGTCCCGGGGGGACAGATACGCAGTATTTT
>-|TRBD2|TRBJ2-1|TRBV6-1
CASSELLAGAYNEQFF
TGTGCCAGCAGTGAGCTCCTAGCGGGAGCCTACAATGAGCAGTTCTTC
>-|-|TRBJ2-3|TRBV25-1
CASHEWGADTQYF
TGTGCCTCCCACGAATGGGGGGCAGATACGCAGTATTTT